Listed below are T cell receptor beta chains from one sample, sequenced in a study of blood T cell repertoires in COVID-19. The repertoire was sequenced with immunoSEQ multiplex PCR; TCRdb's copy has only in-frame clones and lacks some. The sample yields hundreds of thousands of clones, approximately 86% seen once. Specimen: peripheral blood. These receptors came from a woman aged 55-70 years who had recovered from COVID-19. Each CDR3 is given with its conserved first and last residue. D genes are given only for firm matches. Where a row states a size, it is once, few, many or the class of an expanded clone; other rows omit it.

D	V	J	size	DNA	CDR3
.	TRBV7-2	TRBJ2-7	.	TGTGCCAGCAGCTTATTCCCAGAATCCTACGAGCAGTACTTC	CASSLFPESYEQYF
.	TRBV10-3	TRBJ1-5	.	TGTGCCACCCTGGACAGAGAGTATCAGCCCCAGCATTTT	CATLDREYQPQHF
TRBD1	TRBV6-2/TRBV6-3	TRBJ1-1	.	TGTGCCAGCAGTGGGGGACAGATGAACACTGAAGCTTTCTTT	CASSGGQMNTEAFF
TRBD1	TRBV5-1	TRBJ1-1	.	TGCGCCAGCAGCTTGGACAGGGGTAACACTGAAGCTTTCTTT	CASSLDRGNTEAFF
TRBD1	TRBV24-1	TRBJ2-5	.	TGTGCCACCAGTGATTTTGACAGGGGAGAAGAGACCCAGTACTTC	CATSDFDRGEETQYF
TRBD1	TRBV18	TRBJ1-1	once	TGTGCCAGCTCACCACCGGCAGGGGGTATCGAAGCTTTCTTT	CASSPPAGGIEAFF
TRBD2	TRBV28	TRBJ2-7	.	TGTGCCAGCAGTTTCGTGGGGACTATCAACGAGCAGTACTTC	CASSFVGTINEQYF
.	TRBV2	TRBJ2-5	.	TGTGCCAGCAGTGAACGCCCGCCGATACTCCGGCAAGAGACCCAGTACTTC	CASSERPPILRQETQYF
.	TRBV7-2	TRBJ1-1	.	TGTGCCAGCAGCTTAGTTCGTACAGGGAACACTGAAGCTTTCTTT	CASSLVRTGNTEAFF
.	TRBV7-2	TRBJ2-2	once	TGTGCCAGCAGCTTAAGAGGAGTTACGACGAGCACCGGGGAGCTGTTTTTT	CASSLRGVTTSTGELFF
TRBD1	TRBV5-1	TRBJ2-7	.	TGCGCCAGCAGCCATGCAGGGGGCGTTTACGAGCAGTACTTC	CASSHAGGVYEQYF
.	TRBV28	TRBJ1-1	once	TGTGCCAGCAGCAGGGTGGGGACTGAAGCTTTCTTT	CASSRVGTEAFF
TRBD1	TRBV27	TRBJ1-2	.	TGTGCCAGCAGTTTAAGGGGGCGGGATGGCTACACCTTC	CASSLRGRDGYTF
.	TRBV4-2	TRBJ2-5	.	TGTGCCAGCAGCCAAGAGGGGACTGAGGTTTATACCCAGTACTTC	CASSQEGTEVYTQYF
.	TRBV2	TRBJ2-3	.	TGTGCCAGCAGTGAACTTTCAGGGGCAGATACGCAGTATTTT	CASSELSGADTQYF
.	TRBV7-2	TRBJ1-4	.	TGTGCCACCATCGACGACAGCCAGAGAGGAAAACTGTTTTTT	CATIDDSQRGKLFF
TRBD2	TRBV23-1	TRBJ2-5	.	TGCGCCAGCAGCCGAACGACTAGCGGGGTAAAAGAGACCCAGTACTTC	CASSRTTSGVKETQYF
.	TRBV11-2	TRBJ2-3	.	TGTGCCAGCAGCCCTATGACTAGCACAGATACGCAGTATTTT	CASSPMTSTDTQYF
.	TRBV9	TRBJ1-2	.	TGTGCCAGCAGCCTAGATAGGGGATATGGCTACACCTTC	CASSLDRGYGYTF
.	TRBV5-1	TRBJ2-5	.	TGCGCCAGCAGCGGACAGATAGAGACCCAGTACTTC	CASSGQIETQYF
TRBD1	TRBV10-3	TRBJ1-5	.	TGTGCCATCAGTGAGGCGACAGGGGCAATTCAGCCCCAGCATTTT	CAISEATGAIQPQHF
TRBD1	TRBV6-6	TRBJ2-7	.	TGTGCCAGCACCCGAATGCCCCCGGGACAGGGGACCGAGCAGTACTTC	CASTRMPPGQGTEQYF
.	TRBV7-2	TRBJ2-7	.	TGTGCCAGCAGCTTACACCCCCCTGGGTACAGGACCAGGACCTACGAGCAGTACTTC	CASSLHPPGYRTRTYEQYF
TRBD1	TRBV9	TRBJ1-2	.	TGTGCCAGCAGCCCCGTGGGACAGGGGGCTTCTAACTATGGCTACACCTTC	CASSPVGQGASNYGYTF
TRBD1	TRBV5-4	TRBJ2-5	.	TGTGCCAGCGTCTCAGGGGGCGGGGAGACCCAGTACTTC	CASVSGGGETQYF
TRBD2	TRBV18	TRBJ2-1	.	TGTGCCAGCTCACCGAGCGGGGGGGCCTACAATGAGCAGTTCTTC	CASSPSGGAYNEQFF
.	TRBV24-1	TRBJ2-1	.	TGTGCCACCAGTGATGCAGGGTTCAAGTACAATGAGCAGTTCTTC	CATSDAGFKYNEQFF
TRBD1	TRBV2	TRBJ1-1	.	TGTGCCAGCAACGGCAGGGGGCGCAGTGAAGCTTTCTTT	CASNGRGRSEAFF
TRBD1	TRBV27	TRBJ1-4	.	TGTGCCAGCAGTCCAACCAGGGACAGCGCAACTAATGAAAAACTGTTTTTT	CASSPTRDSATNEKLFF
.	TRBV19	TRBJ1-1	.	TGTGCCAGTAGTATACCGGGGGTGAACACTGAAGCTTTCTTT	CASSIPGVNTEAFF
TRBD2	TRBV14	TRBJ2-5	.	TGTGCCAGCAGCCAAGGGCGGACTAGCGGGTGGGAGACCCAGTACTTC	CASSQGRTSGWETQYF
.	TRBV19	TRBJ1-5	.	TGTGCCACGAGTGAGGGTATGATTCAGCCCCAGCATTTT	CATSEGMIQPQHF
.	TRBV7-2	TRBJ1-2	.	TGTGCCAGCAGTTACGAATGGGACACCGGCTATGGCTACACCTTC	CASSYEWDTGYGYTF
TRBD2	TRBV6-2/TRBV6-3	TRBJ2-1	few	TGTGCCAGCAGTTACTGGGGACTAGCGGGGGGTTTCGCTGCTGAGCAGTTCTTC	CASSYWGLAGGFAAEQFF
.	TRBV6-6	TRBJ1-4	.	TGTGCCAGCAGTGACAGGATAACTAATGAAAAACTGTTTTTT	CASSDRITNEKLFF
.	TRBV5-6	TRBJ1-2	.	TGTGCCAGCAGCTTTCAGAATGGCTACACCTTC	CASSFQNGYTF
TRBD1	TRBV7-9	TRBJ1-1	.	TGTGCCAGCAGCGGGACAGGGGAATTGAACACTGAAGCTTTCTTT	CASSGTGELNTEAFF
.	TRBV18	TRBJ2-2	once	TGTGCCAGCTCAGGCCTAGCGCAGAACACCGGGGAGCTGTTTTTT	CASSGLAQNTGELFF
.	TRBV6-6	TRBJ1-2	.	TGTGCCACCCATCCTCGGGCAGGGTCTAACTATGGCTACACCTTC	CATHPRAGSNYGYTF
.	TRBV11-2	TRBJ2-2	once	TGTGCCAGCGACAGGAGAGCGAACACCGGGGAGCTGTTTTTT	CASDRRANTGELFF
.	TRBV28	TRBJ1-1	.	TGTGCCAGCAGTTTCGGGGGACCGGGCACTGAAGCTTTCTTT	CASSFGGPGTEAFF
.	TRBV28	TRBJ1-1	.	TGTGCCAGCAGTAGGGGGTGGAACACTGAAGCTTTCTTT	CASSRGWNTEAFF
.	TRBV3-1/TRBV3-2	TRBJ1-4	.	TGTGCCAGCAGCCACGGGTACAATGAAAAACTGTTTTTT	CASSHGYNEKLFF
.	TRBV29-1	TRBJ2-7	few	TGCAGCGTTGATGCATTCGGCGGGGACGAGCAGTACTTC	CSVDAFGGDEQYF
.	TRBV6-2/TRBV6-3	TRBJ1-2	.	TGTGCCAGCAGTTACCGTACAGGGCCCTATGGCTACACCTTC	CASSYRTGPYGYTF
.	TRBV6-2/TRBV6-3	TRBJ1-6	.	TGTGCCAGCAGTTCATCCGGGGTAACCCTCCACTTT	CASSSSGVTLHF
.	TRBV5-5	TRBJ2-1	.	TGTGCCAGCAGTGGCGGGTTGACGGAGTACAATGAGCAGTTCTTC	CASSGGLTEYNEQFF
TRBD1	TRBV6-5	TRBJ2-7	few	TGTGCCAGCAGCTACCGGGACAGGGAGTACGAGCAGTACTTC	CASSYRDREYEQYF
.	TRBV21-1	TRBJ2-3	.	TGTGCCAGCAGCAATTTGCCGGGACTAGAGAGGGTCCGCGGCCCAGATACGCAGTATTTT	CASSNLPGLERVRGPDTQYF